This TCR beta chain appears in the sequencing data of a study of cytomegalovirus exposure and HLA in healthy donors. The CDR3 spans 12 residues. The V gene's germline CDR1 is SGHAT and CDR2 FQNNGV. Trimming left V 2 bases short and J 2 bases short, with 4 bases between. This clone has only a few counts. Sequencing was performed with immunoSEQ multiplex PCR; in TCRdb, only in-frame clones are kept and a portion is missing. The sample consists of 180,000 or so clones, about nine tenths of them appearing once. Specimen: PBMCs. The chain combines TRBV11-2 with TRBJ2-7; unclear D gene. This clonotype was sampled from a young man in good health and CMV-seropositive. CDR3 bases: TGTGCCAGCAGCTTAACCGCCTACGAGCAGTACTTC. Translated: CASSLTAYEQYF.